Below, 20 T cell receptor beta chains from the same sample are listed, as sequenced in a study of cytomegalovirus exposure and HLA in healthy donors. PCR was performed using 60 Vbeta and 13 Jbeta primers. TCRdb's table, derived via immunoSEQ multiplex PCR, lists solely in-frame clones and lacks some. The sample shows roughly 93,000 clones, about 74% of them seen only once. Sequencing input: PBMCs. The receptors stem from a man in his forties in good health and CMV-seronegative.

This rearrangement joins TRBV5-1 to TRBJ2-3; 13 bases map to TRBD2. The CDR3 is 16 amino acids. The germline CDR1 and CDR2 sequences are SGHRS and YFSETQ. V shed 2 bases, J shed 2 bases, and the junction held 2 bases outside the gene matches. As DNA, the CDR3 is TGCGCCAGCAGCTTAGGACTAGCGGGGGACACAGATACGCAGTATTTT. This sequence encodes CASSLGLAGDTDTQYF.

V is TRBV4-1 and J is TRBJ1-2; 8 nucleotides align to TRBD1. Germline CDR1 MGHRA, CDR2 YSYEKL. CDR3 length: 15 amino acids. V was clipped by 1 base and J by 6 bases; unmatched bases: 7. Here the CDR3 DNA reads TGCGCCAGCAGCCAAGGGCCGGACAGGGAGGATGGCTACACCTTC. Amino acid sequence: CASSQGPDREDGYTF.

This clone has more than one count but fewer than ten. For the CDR3, the DNA is TGTGCCAGCAACCCTAGCGTCAGCGAAGCTTTCTTT. It specifies CASNPSVSEAFF. The rearrangement uses TRBV2 and TRBJ1-1; no definite D call. The CDR3 consists of 12 residues. Germline V gene data show CDR1 as SNHLY and CDR2 as FYNNEI. Trimming removed 7 bases at V and 8 bases at J, with 14 bases between.

This clone turned up a few times. The chain employs TRBV7-2 and TRBJ1-2, with 8 bases fitting TRBD1. In germline, CDR1 is SGHTA, CDR2 FQGNSA. Germline trimming cut 5 bases from V and 6 bases from J; bases unmatched to any gene: 5. The CDR3 is 13 amino acids. CDR3 sequence reads: CASSIDRGDGYTF. The CDR3 DNA sequence: TGTGCCAGCAGCATCGACAGGGGAGATGGCTACACCTTC. Full variable domain (missing parts from reference TRBV7-2 and TRBJ1-2): GAGVSQSPSNKVTEKGKDVELRCDPISGHTALYWYRQSLGQGLEFLIYFQGNSAPDKSGLPSDRFSAERTGGSVSTLTIQRTQQEDSAVYLCASSIDRGDGYTFGSGTRLTVV.

Notes on this clone: At one boundary the junction diverges from the germline segment, which might be a read error. V usage is TRBV9 and J usage is TRBJ2-5; the match to TRBD1 covers 8 bases. The CDR3 is 16 amino acids. Germline-derived CDR1 and CDR2 are SGDLS and YYNGEE. CDR3 nucleotides: TGTGTCAGCAGCGTATACCCGACAGGGGTGGGGGAGACCCAGTACTTC. Protein product: CVSSVYPTGVGETQYF.

The CDR3 DNA is TGTGCCAGCAGTTTTGGGCTAGCGGGGGGGTTGGGCGAGCAGTACTTC. Protein: CASSFGLAGGLGEQYF. The rearrangement links TRBV27 to TRBJ2-7; 12 nucleotides agree with TRBD2. Trimming took 3 bases from V and 6 from J; bases not matched to a gene: 9. The CDR3 totals 16 residues. CDR1 and CDR2 (germline): MNHEY, SMNVEV (reference sequence).

V and J are TRBV28 and TRBJ1-2; 7 bases map to TRBD1. The J segment lost 4 bases and the V segment lost 2 bases, leaving 13 bases of the junction unmatched. The CDR3 is 17 residues long. The germline CDR1 and CDR2 sequences are MDHEN and SYDVKM. The CDR3 protein is CASSLAIDGRGTYGYTF. For the CDR3, the DNA is TGTGCCAGCAGTTTAGCGATAGATGGCAGGGGGACCTATGGCTACACCTTC.

The V and J genes are TRBV19 and TRBJ2-7; 7 positions match TRBD1. The CDR3 contains 15 residues. Unmatched junction bases numbered 7, after V lost 0 bases and J lost 5 bases. CDR1 LNHDA and CDR2 SQIVND come from the germline V gene (reference sequence). CDR3 sequence reads: CASSIDSRDSDEQYF. Written as DNA, the CDR3 is TGTGCCAGTAGTATAGATAGCAGGGACAGCGACGAGCAGTACTTC.

Regarding this clone: Other DNA variants within this sample encode the same CDR3. This sequence joins TRBV4-3 and TRBJ2-7; the D gene is possibly TRBD1 (5 bases). The CDR3 has 15 amino acids. Germline lookup yields CDR1 LGHNA and CDR2 YSLEER. V was trimmed by 0 bases and J by 4 bases, leaving 13 bases between them. The CDR3, as DNA: TGCGCCAGCAGCCAAGATCAGGGTCCCCCATACGAGCAGTACTTC. This sequence encodes CASSQDQGPPYEQYF.

The rearrangement joins TRBV2 to TRBJ1-4; D unclear. The V gene's germline CDR1 is SNHLY and CDR2 FYNNEI. The ends were cut back, 8 bases at V and 7 bases at J, with 8 bases in the middle. The CDR3 is made up of 11 amino acids. Here the CDR3 DNA reads TGTGCCAGCGCCCGGGGTGAAAAACTGTTTTTT. This sequence encodes CASARGEKLFF. Together with reference TRBV2 and TRBJ1-4, the CDR3 gives the full variable domain: EPEVTQTPSHQVTQMGQEVILRCVPISNHLYFYWYRQILGQKVEFLVSFYNNEISEKSEIFDDQFSVERPDGSNFTLKIRSTKLEDSAMYFCASARGEKLFFGSGTQLSVL.

The chain has TRBV30 and TRBJ1-2; tentative D call: TRBD1 (6 bases). Germline V gene sequence: CDR1 GTSNPN, CDR2 SVGIG (reference sequence). The CDR3 contains 14 residues. The V gene lost 8 bases and the J gene lost 4 bases, with 20 bases spanning the gap. CDR3 nucleotide sequence: TGTGCCCGCAGAGGGACGGGGGGCGCCTATGGCTACACCTTC. This encodes CARRGTGGAYGYTF.

The chain is built from TRBV30 and TRBJ1-5; 8 bases agree with TRBD1. The CDR3 extends over 16 amino acids. V gave up 0 bases and J gave up 4 bases; unmatched junction bases: 8. Germline V gene lookup returns CDR1 GTSNPN and CDR2 SVGIG (reference sequence). The CDR3 DNA sequence: TGTGCCTGGAGTGTTGCCAGGACAGGGAGAAATCAGCCCCAGCATTTT. It encodes CAWSVARTGRNQPQHF.

V usage is TRBV7-2 and J usage is TRBJ1-1; TRBD1 matches at 7 bases. The CDR3 loop spans 15 amino acids. V shed 6 bases and J 9 bases; nucleotides not matched to a gene: 16. Germline lookup yields CDR1 SGHTA and CDR2 FQGNSA. As DNA, the CDR3 is TGTGCCAGCAGTCAAACCCGGGACAGTACAGGGAAAGCTTTCTTT. It specifies CASSQTRDSTGKAFF. The full variable domain, completed using reference TRBV7-2 and TRBJ1-1, is GAGVSQSPSNKVTEKGKDVELRCDPISGHTALYWYRQSLGQGLEFLIYFQGNSAPDKSGLPSDRFSAERTGGSVSTLTIQRTQQEDSAVYLCASSQTRDSTGKAFFGQGTRLTVV.

This chain uses TRBV4-1 with TRBJ2-5; 13 positions match TRBD2. This CDR3 contains 19 residues. V lost 1 base, J lost 1 base, and 9 bases stayed unmatched. CDR1 and CDR2 from the germline V gene are MGHRA and YSYEKL. CDR3 region: CASSQGVTSGGSLQETQYF. As DNA, the CDR3 is TGCGCCAGCAGCCAAGGCGTGACTAGCGGGGGGTCCCTCCAAGAGACCCAGTACTTC.

V usage is TRBV7-9 and J usage is TRBJ1-2; 11 bases are a match to TRBD1. The CDR3 extends over 14 amino acids. Germline V gene sequence: CDR1 SEHNR, CDR2 FQNEAQ (reference sequence). The trim removed 5 bases at V and 7 bases at J, leaving 6 bases unmatched. CDR3 loop: CASSNPGQGGGYTF. The CDR3 coding sequence is TGTGCCAGCAGCAACCCGGGACAGGGGGGTGGCTACACCTTC.

This clone was counted a few times. The chain links TRBV14 to TRBJ2-7; no reliable D call. Germline CDR1 and CDR2: SGHDN and FVKESK. This CDR3 comprises 11 residues. V was trimmed by 3 bases and J by 4 bases, leaving 4 bases between them. CDR3 sequence reads: CASSHSYEQYF. CDR3 coding DNA: TGTGCCAGCAGCCACTCTTACGAGCAGTACTTC.

V gene TRBV5-1 combines with J gene TRBJ2-5; 8 bases align to TRBD1. This CDR3 is built from 18 residues. Germline CDR1 reads SGHRS; CDR2 reads YFSETQ. The V gene end was trimmed by 1 base and the J gene end by 1 base; junction bases not matched to a gene: 12. The CDR3 loop reads CASSLSAGTGRIQETQYF. CDR3 nucleotides: TGCGCCAGCAGCTTGAGCGCCGGGACAGGCCGGATCCAAGAGACCCAGTACTTC.

This clone has a single count. This rearrangement joins TRBV15 to TRBJ2-7, with 7 bases that match TRBD2. The CDR3 is 16 amino acids. V was pared by 4 bases and J by 5 bases, with 14 bases of the junction left unmatched. Per the germline V gene, CDR1 is LNHNV and CDR2 is YYDKDF (reference sequence). The CDR3 nucleotides are TGTGCCACCAGCACCCTTGGGGAGGGTATGGGAAACGAGCAGTACTTC. It codes for CATSTLGEGMGNEQYF.

A few counts support this clone. The rearrangement links TRBV4-2 to TRBJ1-6; the D gene is possibly TRBD1 (5 bases). Germline V gene data show CDR1 as LGHNA and CDR2 as YNFKEQ. This CDR3 has 17 amino acids. V lost 6 bases and J 0 bases, leaving 15 bases between the germline ends. CDR3 DNA sequence: TGTGCCAGCAGGGGGGACGGCGGGAGCTCCTATAATTCACCCCTCCACTTT. Residues: CASRGDGGSSYNSPLHF.

The chain links TRBV5-1 to TRBJ2-7; the D gene is possibly TRBD1 (5 bases). Trimming stripped 3 bases from V and 0 bases from J, with 10 bases between. Germline V gene data show CDR1 as SGHRS and CDR2 as YFSETQ. This CDR3 is built from 14 residues. CDR3 protein: CASSYGQSSYEQYF. The CDR3 DNA sequence: TGCGCCAGCAGCTACGGACAAAGCTCCTACGAGCAGTACTTC.